This T cell receptor (beta chain) emerged from a study of blood T cells in healthy people across ages. Trimming cost V 2 bases and J 0 bases, with 8 bases left between them. This CDR3 comprises 14 residues. Germline loops: CDR1 DFQATT, CDR2 SNEGSKA (reference sequence). Alongside a J-beta primer mix, a sample-barcoded 5' primer served in a second PCR lasting roughly 7 to 12 cycles. The template-switch adaptor, which had 12 random nucleotides, put a tag on each cDNA molecule. TCRdb re-called the 5' RACE reads with MiXCR, one entry per CDR3 protein. Counted here are about 1.5 million distinct CDR3 sequences, around 40% occurring once; the ten biggest clones make up over 3.5%. This clonotype was seen a handful of times.

This receptor was identified in a woman under 30 in good health. Input material: blood. This rearrangement joins TRBV20-1 to TRBJ2-1; a possible D gene is TRBD2 (6 bases). DNA for the CDR3: TGCAGTGCTAGATTGGGAGGCTCCTACAATGAGCAGTTCTTC. It codes for CSARLGGSYNEQFF.